The 2 T cell receptor beta chains given below trace back to one sample, sequenced in a study of cytomegalovirus exposure and HLA in healthy donors (dated by TCRdb to 2016 to 2017). The library was obtained by the immunoSEQ multiplex PCR assay. For the multiplex PCR, a mixture combining 60 forward primers for TCR Vbeta segments and 13 reverse primers for TCR Jbeta segments was used. Drawn from immuneACCESS, this table holds only the in-frame rearrangements with V and J called that TCRdb kept. Clones are partly lost; checked studies trace under half to an unresolved V gene and leave the rest unexplained. The sample records about 130,000 clones, 85% to 90% of which are singletons. The top ten hold approximately 6.7% of the sample. The specimen sequenced was PBMCs. The receptors derive from a woman in her 30s in good health and CMV-seropositive.

As concerns this clone: The identical CDR3 is also encoded by other nucleotide sequences in the sample. The chain combines TRBV5-6 with TRBJ2-5; D possibly corresponds to TRBD1 (5 bases). The CDR3 length is 14 residues. Trimming stripped 3 bases from V and 4 bases from J, with 13 bases between. Germline loops: CDR1 SGHDT, CDR2 YYEEEE. DNA of the CDR3: TGTGCCAGCAGCTCCCCAAGGGGCGGAGAGACCCAGTACTTC. Its protein product is CASSSPRGGETQYF.

This clone occurred a few times. V and J are TRBV6-1 and TRBJ1-4, with D perhaps matching TRBD1 (5 bases). Trimming stripped 2 bases from V and 7 bases from J, with 11 bases between. CDR1 is MNHNS, CDR2 SASEGT, per germline. The CDR3 is made up of 14 amino acids. The CDR3 DNA is TGTGCCAGCAGTGAAAGCGGGGACTTTGAAAAACTGTTTTTT. It is translated as CASSESGDFEKLFF.